The 9 T cell receptor beta chains in this list originate from one sample, sequenced in a study of blood T cells in healthy people across ages. The second PCR ran about 6 to 11 cycles with a sample-barcoded 5' primer and J-beta primers. From the 5' RACE reads, TCRdb called clonotypes with MiXCR, one entry per CDR3 protein. The sample holds approximately 1,700,000 distinct CDR3 sequences, about two fifths seen once. Input material: blood. These receptors all come from a human donor in good health.

The V and J genes are TRBV12-3 or TRBV12-4 and TRBJ2-1; 8 bases match TRBD1. J gave up 10 bases and V 3 bases, and 2 bases lay outside the gene matches. CDR3 size: 12 residues. In nucleotides, the CDR3 is TGTGCCAGCAGTTTCAGGGGGCGCGAGCAGTTCTTC. It translates to CASSFRGREQFF.

This clonotype was detected only a few times. The chain joins TRBV3-1 to TRBJ1-2, with 9 bases fitting TRBD1. V shed 4 bases and J 7 bases; nucleotides not matched to a gene: 13. Per the germline V gene, CDR1 is LGHDT and CDR2 is YNNKEL (reference sequence). CDR3 length: 16 amino acids. The CDR3 is CASSPGPGQGSFGYTF. The CDR3 bases are TGTGCCAGCAGCCCGGGTCCGGGACAGGGTTCCTTTGGCTACACCTTC. Drawing the rest from reference TRBV3-1 and TRBJ1-2, the complete variable domain is DTAVSQTPKYLVTQMGNDKSIKCEQNLGHDTMYWYKQDSKKFLKIMFSYNNKELIINETVPNRFSPKSPDKAHLNLHINSLELGDSAVYFCASSPGPGQGSFGYTFGSGTRLTVV.

V usage is TRBV13 and J usage is TRBJ2-1; D not certain. The DNA end favors TRBJ2-7, so the J call may be wrong. The CDR3 is made up of 16 amino acids. Germline assignment: CDR1 PRHDT and CDR2 FYEKMQ (reference sequence). In DNA, the CDR3 is TGTGCCAGCAGCTTAGGAAGGACCCGACGGCCGTACGAGCAGTACTTC. Protein product: CASSLGRTRRPYEQYF.

The chain carries TRBV21-1 and TRBJ1-5; TRBD1 is the table's D call, not checked against the DNA. TRBV21-1 is tagged as a pseudogene. CDR3 size: 15 residues. CDR3 protein: CASSKLGQGAQPQHF. The CDR3 bases are TGTGCCAGCAGCAAATTGGGACAGGGGGCACAGCCCCAGCATTTT.

The rearrangement links TRBV9 to TRBJ2-5; D is undetermined. The J call may be in error: the DNA end matches TRBJ2-7 better. The germline CDR1 and CDR2 sequences are SGDLS and YYNGEE. The CDR3 length is 14 residues. For the CDR3, the DNA is TGTGCCAGCAGCCCAATGAGTGTTGGTAACGAGCAGTACTTC. Its protein is CASSPMSVGNEQYF.

The chain recombines TRBV19 with TRBJ2-5, with 8 bases matching TRBD1. Gene TRBJ2-7 matches the end of the DNA better, so the J call may be wrong. The germline CDR1 and CDR2 sequences are LNHDA and SQIVND (reference sequence). This CDR3 has 15 amino acids. The CDR3 nucleotides read TGTGCCAGTAGTATATCAGGGGGCGGATACTACGAGCAGTACTTC. Translation gives CASSISGGGYYEQYF.

There are a few counts of this clonotype. The chain has TRBV12-3 or TRBV12-4 and TRBJ1-2; 8 bases map to TRBD1. Germline trimming cut 3 bases from V and 4 bases from J; bases unmatched to any gene: 7. CDR3 size: 15 residues. CDR3 sequence: CASSFQGANSYGYTF. The CDR3 nucleotides read TGTGCCAGCAGTTTTCAGGGGGCGAATAGCTATGGCTACACCTTC.

The rearrangement uses TRBV28 and TRBJ1-2; D is ambiguous. CDR1 is MDHEN and CDR2 is SYDVKM in the germline V gene. The CDR3 has 12 amino acids. The V end lost 5 bases, the J end lost 7 bases, and 11 bases lay between the germline ends. The CDR3 DNA sequence: TGTGCCAGCAGTGCTTTAGAGGGTGGCTACACCTTC. Translated: CASSALEGGYTF.

This clonotype was seen more than once but under ten times. The chain is built from TRBV2 and TRBJ2-7, with D possibly matching TRBD2 (5 bases). The V gene's germline CDR1 is SNHLY and CDR2 FYNNEI. V was cut by 8 bases and J by 2 bases, with 10 bases left in between. This CDR3 has 12 residues. CDR3 nucleotides: TGTGCCAGCTCGGGGTTTACCTACGAGCAGTACTTC. It translates to CASSGFTYEQYF.